The present TCR beta chain was sequenced within a study of blood T cell repertoires in COVID-19. As originally analysed: Reference gene primers were amplified, and this amplification served to estimate nucleated cell counts. The table came from immunoSEQ multiplex PCR; TCRdb's copy has only in-frame clones and leaves some out. V, J and clone size reflect that table, while D and trimming were determined from the DNA. The sample carries around 71,000 clones, roughly 80% recorded once. V lost 1 base to trimming and J lost 11 bases, with 12 bases between them. The CDR3 consists of 13 residues. Germline CDR1 and CDR2: LGHNT and FRNRAP.

The V gene is TRBV12-5, the J gene TRBJ2-1; D is perhaps TRBD1 (6 bases). Sequenced sample: peripheral blood. This clonotype originated in a man aged 70 or older with acute or convalescent COVID-19. The CDR3 DNA is TGTGCTAGTGGTTTGGGGACAGTTAGGAAGCAGTTCTTC. As protein: CASGLGTVRKQFF.